Presented here are 23 T cell receptor beta chains from one specimen sequenced in a study of circulating CD8 cells and anti-PD-1 response in melanoma (dated by TCRdb to about 2020). Sequencing was carried out with a NextSeq 500. The QIAseq Immune Repertoire RNA Library Kit, Human TCR Panel was used to prepare TCR libraries from around 15 ng of total RNA. Clones were called with MiXCR by TCRdb after fastp trimmed the public reads at Q25, and only in-frame beta chains were retained. A single entry per CDR3 protein holds the most common genes and DNA from its merged rows. Recorded for this sample are over a thousand distinct CDR3 sequences; about a tenth of them occurred a single time. Roughly 5.9% of the sample rests with the top ten. Using a BD FACSAria II cell sorter, four subsets defined by PD-1 and/or TIGIT were sorted from live CD3+CD8+TCRalphabeta+ cells. This specimen was CD8+ T cells from PBMCs, taken at baseline or after one month of anti-PD-1 therapy (not recorded which). The receptors stem from a human donor with melanoma.

In its sample, this clonotype is medium-sized (0.01 to 0.1%). V usage is TRBV20-1 and J usage is TRBJ2-7, with 7 bases identical to TRBD1. The CDR3 is 14 residues long. The V gene end was trimmed by 6 bases and the J gene end by 1 base; junction bases not matched to a gene: 9. Germline V gene lookup returns CDR1 DFQATT and CDR2 SNEGSKA (reference sequence). This CDR3 is CSAETGKESYEQYF. For the CDR3, the DNA is TGCAGTGCCGAGACAGGGAAGGAGTCCTACGAGCAGTACTTC.

This clonotype is medium-sized (0.01 to 0.1%) within its sample. The chain carries TRBV4-1 and TRBJ2-7, with a weak D call TRBD2 (6 bases). Germline loops: CDR1 MGHRA, CDR2 YSYEKL. The CDR3 sequence is 13 residues long. V was trimmed by 4 bases and J by 5 bases, leaving 12 bases between them. The CDR3 loop reads CASSPDPGDEQYF. The CDR3 DNA is TGCGCCAGCAGCCCGGATCCGGGGGACGAGCAGTACTTC.

This clonotype is judged medium-sized (0.01 to 0.1%). This sequence joins TRBV25-1 and TRBJ2-5; no clear D. Germline V gives CDR1 MGHDK, CDR2 SYGVNS. The CDR3 length is 14 residues. Between the trimmed V and J ends, which lost 2 bases and 2 bases, there was a span of 9 bases. CDR3 sequence: CASSELDGQETQYF. CDR3 bases: TGTGCCAGCAGTGAACTCGACGGACAAGAGACCCAGTACTTC.

Sample share makes this clonotype medium-sized. This rearrangement joins TRBV5-1 to TRBJ2-1; weak D call: TRBD2 (5 bases). V was shortened by 0 bases and J by 7 bases, with 5 bases between the two germline ends. CDR1 is SGHRS and CDR2 is YFSETQ in the germline V gene. The CDR3 is 12 amino acids. In DNA, the CDR3 is TGCGCCAGCAGCTTGGCGGGGAATGAGCAGTTCTTC. Its translation is CASSLAGNEQFF.

By share, this clonotype counts as medium-sized (0.01 to 0.1%). The gene calls are TRBV20-1 and TRBJ2-3; D may be TRBD1 (5 bases). V lost 5 bases and J 10 bases, leaving 22 bases between the germline ends. Per the germline V gene, CDR1 is DFQATT and CDR2 is SNEGSKA (reference sequence). This CDR3 has 14 residues. DNA of the CDR3: TGCAGTGCTCTGGACGGACATTTCATCAACGCGCAGTATTTT. This codes for CSALDGHFINAQYF.

This clonotype was detected a few times. J is TRBJ2-7 and V is TRBV21-1; the table's D call TRBD1 went unverified against the DNA. TRBV21-1 is reported as a pseudogene. The CDR3 loop spans 18 amino acids. The CDR3 loop is CASSKVSPNRGRLYEQYF. CDR3 bases: TGTGCCAGCAGCAAGGTTTCCCCAAATCGGGGCAGACTCTACGAGCAGTACTTC.

Judged by abundance, this clonotype is medium-sized (0.01 to 0.1%). This sequence joins TRBV2 and TRBJ1-3; no clear D. The CDR3 is 15 residues long. V lost 1 base, J lost 4 bases, and 11 bases lay in between. Germline V gene sequence: CDR1 SNHLY, CDR2 FYNNEI. CDR3 in DNA: TGTGCCAGCAGTGAAGGTCGGGGTGAAGGAAACACCATATATTTT. It yields the protein CASSEGRGEGNTIYF.

This clonotype is labeled medium-sized. This chain uses TRBV19 with TRBJ1-1; D not certain. This CDR3 is built from 14 residues. Trimming took off 6 bases at V and 1 base at J, with 12 bases between the two ends. Germline CDR1 and CDR2: LNHDA and SQIVND (reference sequence). This CDR3 is CASRTVPGNTEAFF. Here the CDR3 DNA reads TGTGCCAGTAGAACCGTACCAGGGAACACTGAAGCTTTCTTT.

This clonotype is judged medium-sized. This chain links TRBV5-6 with TRBJ2-2; 11 nucleotides agree with TRBD1. Germline trimming cut 3 bases from V and 3 bases from J; bases unmatched to any gene: 1. There are 15 residues in the CDR3. Germline loops: CDR1 SGHDT, CDR2 YYEEEE. The CDR3: CASSWTGGDTGELFF. The CDR3 DNA reads as TGTGCCAGCAGCTGGACAGGGGGCGACACCGGGGAGCTGTTTTTT. Filled out from reference TRBV5-6 and TRBJ2-2, the complete variable domain reads DAGVTQSPTHLIKTRGQQVTLRCSPKSGHDTVSWYQQALGQGPQFIFQYYEEEERQRGNFPDRFSGHQFPNYSSELNVNALLLGDSALYLCASSWTGGDTGELFFGEGSRLTVL.

Regarding this clonotype: This sequence may be a read error, since a much larger clone differs from it by one base. This sequence joins TRBV29-1 and TRBJ2-3, with no clear D. Germline values: CDR1 SQVTM, CDR2 ANQGSEA. The CDR3 extends over 13 amino acids. The CDR3 here is CSAEEEGTDTQYF. The CDR3 region has the DNA TGCAGCGCTGAAGAAGAAGGGACAGATACGCAGTATTTT.

By proportion, this clonotype is medium-sized. This chain joins TRBV19 and TRBJ2-5, with 10 bases fitting TRBD2. Germline V gives CDR1 LNHDA, CDR2 SQIVND (reference sequence). V gave up 1 base and J gave up 5 bases; unmatched junction bases: 10. CDR3 length: 17 amino acids. CDR3 amino acids: CASSIGSGGGSLETQYF. CDR3 nucleotides: TGTGCCAGTAGTATAGGGAGCGGGGGGGGCTCACTGGAGACCCAGTACTTC.

The chain links TRBV9 to TRBJ2-7; a weak D match, TRBD1 (5 bases). Germline CDR1 SGDLS, CDR2 YYNGEE. The CDR3 runs to 12 residues. V shed 7 bases and J shed 7 bases, with 15 bases lying between them. The CDR3 DNA reads as TGTGCCAGCGGAAGGGGCCCCCGGGAGCAGTACTTC. Its protein is CASGRGPREQYF.

This clonotype has just a few counts. The CDR3 reads CASSIGNSLSYGYTF. The CDR3 nucleotides read TGTGCCAGTAGTATAGGTAACAGCCTCTCCTATGGCTACACCTTC. The chain is built from TRBV19 and TRBJ1-2; D is ambiguous. The V gene's germline CDR1 is LNHDA and CDR2 SQIVND (reference sequence). V was clipped by 1 base and J by 4 bases, with 13 bases between them. The CDR3 contains 15 residues.

By share of the sample, this clonotype is medium-sized. The gene calls are TRBV5-6 and TRBJ2-2; possibly TRBD2 for D (5 bases). Germline values: CDR1 SGHDT, CDR2 YYEEEE. Trimming left V 0 bases short and J 0 bases short, with 9 bases between. The CDR3 is 16 residues long. This CDR3 reads CASSLGGQSNTGELFF. The CDR3 DNA reads TGTGCCAGCAGCTTGGGAGGGCAGTCGAACACCGGGGAGCTGTTTTTT.

In its sample, this clonotype ranks as large. This rearrangement joins TRBV27 to TRBJ2-7; 9 bases agree with TRBD1. With V trimmed by 5 bases and J by 3 bases, 5 bases remained unmatched. CDR3 length: 14 amino acids. CDR1 and CDR2 (germline): MNHEY, SMNVEV (reference sequence). CDR3 region: CASSHRGLLYEQYF. CDR3 nucleotide sequence: TGTGCCAGCAGTCACAGGGGGCTCCTCTACGAGCAGTACTTC.

By proportion, this clonotype is medium-sized. The chain links TRBV19 to TRBJ2-1; 9 bases fit TRBD1. The germline V gene has CDR1 LNHDA and CDR2 SQIVND (reference sequence). This CDR3 has 14 amino acids. V shed 5 bases, J shed 6 bases, and the junction held 5 bases outside the gene matches. The CDR3 bases are TGTGCCAGTAGTTGGGGGACAGGGATCAATGAGCAGTTCTTC. Amino acid sequence: CASSWGTGINEQFF.

By proportion, this clonotype is medium-sized. The chain links TRBV28 to TRBJ2-2; 7 bases are a match to TRBD2. The CDR3 extends over 15 amino acids. Germline V gene data show CDR1 as MDHEN and CDR2 as SYDVKM. V shed 2 bases and J 3 bases; nucleotides not matched to a gene: 3. The CDR3 protein is CASSLLAGDTGELFF. CDR3 bases: TGTGCCAGCAGTTTACTGGCGGGGGACACCGGGGAGCTGTTTTTT. Looking up the rest from reference TRBV28 and TRBJ2-2 gives the full variable domain: DVKVTQSSRYLVKRTGEKVFLECVQDMDHENMFWYRQDPGLGLRLIYFSYDVKMKEKGDIPEGYSVSREKKERFSLILESASTNQTSMYLCASSLLAGDTGELFFGEGSRLTVL.

By proportion, this clonotype is medium-sized. The gene calls are TRBV12-3 or TRBV12-4 and TRBJ1-1, with a tentative D call TRBD1 (6 bases). This CDR3 has 13 amino acids. V lost 8 bases, J lost 4 bases, and 14 bases lay in between. CDR3 in DNA: TGTGCCAGCGGGGGGAAGGGGGGCACTGAAGCTTTCTTT. As protein: CASGGKGGTEAFF.

In its sample, this clonotype ranks as medium-sized (0.01 to 0.1%). This chain connects TRBV4-3 to TRBJ2-5; D ambiguous. Germline CDR1 and CDR2: LGHNA and YSLEER. This CDR3 contains 15 residues. Trimming cost V 0 bases and J 4 bases, with 12 bases left between them. CDR3 sequence reads: CASSQDSGHRETQYF. CDR3 DNA: TGCGCCAGCAGCCAAGATAGTGGGCATCGAGAGACCCAGTACTTC.

This clonotype is medium-sized in the sample. This sequence joins TRBV27 and TRBJ2-3; no reliable D call. CDR1 is MNHEY and CDR2 is SMNVEV in the germline V gene (reference sequence). The V gene lost 5 bases and the J gene lost 4 bases, with 10 bases spanning the gap. The CDR3 runs to 13 residues. The CDR3 DNA is TGTGCCAGCAGTCCAAGAGGTTCAGATACGCAGTATTTT. This gives the protein CASSPRGSDTQYF.

The chain employs TRBV29-1 and TRBJ2-3, with TRBD2 identical over 10 bases. V lost 3 bases, J lost 4 bases, and 16 bases stayed unmatched. There are 18 residues in the CDR3. The V gene's germline CDR1 is SQVTM and CDR2 ANQGSEA. DNA for the CDR3: TGCAGCGTTGATACCCTGGAGCGGGGGGGCCTGTCGGCAGATACGCAGTATTTT. This codes for CSVDTLERGGLSADTQYF.

This clonotype has more than one count but fewer than ten. This chain connects TRBV9 to TRBJ2-7, with 10 bases aligning to TRBD1. The germline gives CDR1 SGDLS, CDR2 YYNGEE. The CDR3 loop spans 14 amino acids. V gave up 2 bases and J gave up 5 bases; unmatched junction bases: 4. In DNA form, the CDR3 reads TGTGCCAGCAGCGTGGGACAGGGGTACAACGAGCAGTACTTC. Amino acids: CASSVGQGYNEQYF.

By frequency in the sample, this clonotype is medium-sized. The chain recombines TRBV2 with TRBJ2-7, with 10 nucleotides matching TRBD2. The V and J ends lost 6 bases and 0 bases, in that order; junction bases with no gene match: 5. There are 15 residues in the CDR3. Germline V gene sequence: CDR1 SNHLY, CDR2 FYNNEI. In DNA, the CDR3 is TGTGCCAGCAGGGACAGCGGGGGGGCCTCCTACGAGCAGTACTTC. The encoded protein is CASRDSGGASYEQYF.